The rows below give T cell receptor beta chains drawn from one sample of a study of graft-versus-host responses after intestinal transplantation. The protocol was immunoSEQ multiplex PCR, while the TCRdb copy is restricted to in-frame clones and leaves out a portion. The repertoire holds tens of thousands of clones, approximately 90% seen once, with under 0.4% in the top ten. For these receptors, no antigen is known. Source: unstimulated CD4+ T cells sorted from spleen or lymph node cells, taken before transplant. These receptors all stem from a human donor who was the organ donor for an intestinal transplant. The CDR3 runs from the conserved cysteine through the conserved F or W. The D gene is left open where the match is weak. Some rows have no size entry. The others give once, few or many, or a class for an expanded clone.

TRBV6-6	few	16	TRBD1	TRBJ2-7	TGTGCCAGCAGTTACCGCGACAGGGGGAATCCCTACGAGCAGTACTTC	CASSYRDRGNPYEQYF
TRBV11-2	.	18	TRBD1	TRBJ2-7	TGTGCCAGCAGTTTTAGACAGGGAATAGGGGTGATCTCAAGCGAGCAGTACTTC	CASSFRQGIGVISSEQYF
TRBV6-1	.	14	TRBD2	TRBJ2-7	TGTGCCAGCAGCCGAACTAGCGTCACCTACGAGCAGTACTTC	CASSRTSVTYEQYF
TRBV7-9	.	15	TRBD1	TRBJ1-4	TGTGCCAGCAGCGAACGGACAGGGGATGCGGAAAAACTGTTTTTT	CASSERTGDAEKLFF
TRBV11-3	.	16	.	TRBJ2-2	TGTGCCAGCAGCTGGCGTGCAGGTTGGGACACCGGGGAGCTGTTTTTT	CASSWRAGWDTGELFF
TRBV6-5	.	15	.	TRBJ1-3	TGTGCCAGCCGGTACGGGGTCGGGTCTGGAAACACCATATATTTT	CASRYGVGSGNTIYF
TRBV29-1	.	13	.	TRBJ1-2	TGCAGCGTTCACTTACTGCAGGGCGGTGGCTACACCTTC	CSVHLLQGGGYTF
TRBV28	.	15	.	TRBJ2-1	TGTGCCAGCAGTTTTGGGTTCATCGGGGGCAATGAGCAGTTCTTC	CASSFGFIGGNEQFF
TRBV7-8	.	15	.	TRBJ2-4	TGTGCCAGCAGCCTCTTAGGCGGGGTCGGAAACATTCAGTACTTC	CASSLLGGVGNIQYF
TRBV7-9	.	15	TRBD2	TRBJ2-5	TGTGCCAGCAGCCCCCACTGGGGGAGGGAAGAGACCCAGTACTTC	CASSPHWGREETQYF
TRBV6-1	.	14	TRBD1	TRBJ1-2	TGTGCCAGCAGTCTACAACTCAGGGGGCACGGCTACACCTTC	CASSLQLRGHGYTF
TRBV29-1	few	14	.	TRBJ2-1	TGCAGCGTTGAGGGGGGGCGCCCCTACAATGAGCAGTTCTTC	CSVEGGRPYNEQFF
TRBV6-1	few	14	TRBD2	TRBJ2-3	TGTGCCAGCAGCACCGGGACTATATCTGATACGCAGTATTTT	CASSTGTISDTQYF
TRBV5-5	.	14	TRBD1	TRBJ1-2	TGTGCCAGCAGCTCCGGGACAGGGAACTATGGCTACACCTTC	CASSSGTGNYGYTF
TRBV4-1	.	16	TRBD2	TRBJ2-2	TGCGCCAGCAGCCAAACGGGACTATCGAACACCGGGGAGCTGTTTTTT	CASSQTGLSNTGELFF
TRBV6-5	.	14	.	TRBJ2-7	TGTGCCAGCAGTATCGGAGGGGGCTTTTACGAGCAGTACTTC	CASSIGGGFYEQYF
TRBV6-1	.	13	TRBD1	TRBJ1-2	TGTGCCAGCAGGAGGGGACAGACCTATGGCTACACCTTC	CASRRGQTYGYTF
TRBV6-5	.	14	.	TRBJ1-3	TGTGCCAGCCTCGGGCAGGGATACGGAAACACCATATATTTT	CASLGQGYGNTIYF
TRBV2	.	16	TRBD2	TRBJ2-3	TGTGCCAGCAGTCGGGGACTAGTGAGGAGCACAGATACGCAGTATTTT	CASSRGLVRSTDTQYF
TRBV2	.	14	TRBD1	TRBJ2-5	TGTGCCAGCAGTGAAGACAGGGGGCGAGAGACCCAGTACTTC	CASSEDRGRETQYF
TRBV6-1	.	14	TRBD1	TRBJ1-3	TGTGCCAGCAATCTAGGGACAGGTTTAAACACCATATATTTT	CASNLGTGLNTIYF
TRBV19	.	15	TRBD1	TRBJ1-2	TGTGCCAGTACCCGGGACAGTTCGGCGGCGGGGGGCTACACCTTC	CASTRDSSAAGGYTF
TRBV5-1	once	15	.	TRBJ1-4	TGCGCCAGCAGCTGGCTAGGACAAATTCATGAAAAACTGTTTTTT	CASSWLGQIHEKLFF
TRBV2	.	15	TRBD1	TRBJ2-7	TGTGCCAGCAGCAGAACGAACAGGGGGCCCTACGAGCAGTACTTC	CASSRTNRGPYEQYF
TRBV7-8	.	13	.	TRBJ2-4	TGTGCCAGCAGCCCCTTAGCCAAAAACATTCAGTACTTC	CASSPLAKNIQYF
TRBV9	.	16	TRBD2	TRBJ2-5	TGTGCCAGCAGCCCCCGACTAGCGGGGGGCCTAGAGACCCAGTACTTC	CASSPRLAGGLETQYF
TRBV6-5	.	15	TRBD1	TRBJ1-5	TGTGCCAGCAATGATGGGACAGACCACAATCAGCCCCAGCATTTT	CASNDGTDHNQPQHF
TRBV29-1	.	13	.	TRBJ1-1	TGCAGCGTTGGGGGACTGATGAACACTGAAGCTTTCTTT	CSVGGLMNTEAFF
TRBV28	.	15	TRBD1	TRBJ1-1	TGTGCCAGCAGTCGGGGAGACAGGGGCGGCACTGAAGCTTTCTTT	CASSRGDRGGTEAFF
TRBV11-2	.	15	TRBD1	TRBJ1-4	TGTGCCAGCAGCTCCCGGGACAGGTATAATGAAAAACTGTTTTTT	CASSSRDRYNEKLFF
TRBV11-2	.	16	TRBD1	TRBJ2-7	TGTGCCAGCAGCACGCGGGACAGGTGGGACTCCTACGAGCAGTACTTC	CASSTRDRWDSYEQYF
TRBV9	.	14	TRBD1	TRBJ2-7	TGTGCCAGCAGCGAAGGGACAGGGAGGTACGAGCAGTACTTC	CASSEGTGRYEQYF
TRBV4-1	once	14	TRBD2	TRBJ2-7	TGCGCCAGCAGCCACGGACTAGCTAGCGACGAGCAGTACTTC	CASSHGLASDEQYF
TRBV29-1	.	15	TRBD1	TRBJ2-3	TGCAGCGTTGATGACCGACAGGGGCCCACAGATACGCAGTATTTT	CSVDDRQGPTDTQYF
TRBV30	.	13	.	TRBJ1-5	TGTGCCTGGAGTGTAACCGAGGATCAGCCCCAGCATTTT	CAWSVTEDQPQHF
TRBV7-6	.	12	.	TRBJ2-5	TGTGCCAGCAGCTTCAATCAAGAGACCCAGTACTTC	CASSFNQETQYF
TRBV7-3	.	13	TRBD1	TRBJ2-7	TGTGCCAGCAGCTTAAGAGACAGGGAGGAGCAGTACTTC	CASSLRDREEQYF
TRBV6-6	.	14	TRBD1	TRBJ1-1	TGTGCCAGCAGTTACATAGGGGGCGACACTGAAGCTTTCTTT	CASSYIGGDTEAFF
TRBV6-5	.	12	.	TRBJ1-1	TGTGCCAGCCGCACTTTCCCCTCTGAAGCTTTCTTT	CASRTFPSEAFF
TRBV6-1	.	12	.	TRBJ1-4	TGTGCCAGCGGGGGAGGGCCCGAAAAACTGTTTTTT	CASGGGPEKLFF
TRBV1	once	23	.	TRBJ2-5	TGCACCAGCAGCCAAGACGGGCGACTAGCGGTTAAAAGATTACCCCCCCACAAAGAGACCCAGTACTTC	CTSSQDGRLAVKRLPPHKETQYF
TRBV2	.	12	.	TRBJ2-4	TGTGCCAGCAGACTAGCTCGGGACATTCAGTACTTC	CASRLARDIQYF
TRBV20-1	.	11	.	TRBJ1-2	TGCAGTGTCGACAGAAGCTATGGCTACACCTTC	CSVDRSYGYTF
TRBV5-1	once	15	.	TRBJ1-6	TGCGCCAGCAGCTTGGAGCCGGGGAGGGTTTCACCCCTCCACTTT	CASSLEPGRVSPLHF
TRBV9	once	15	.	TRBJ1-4	TGTGCCAGCAGCGTAGTGGGCCTTGCGGGTGAAAAACTGTTTTTT	CASSVVGLAGEKLFF
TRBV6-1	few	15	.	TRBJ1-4	TGTGCCAGCAGTGATACAGGGTTCTGGGGTGAAAAACTGTTTTTT	CASSDTGFWGEKLFF
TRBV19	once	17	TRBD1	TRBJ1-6	TGTGCCAGTAAGGCGGGGACAGGGAGCTCCTATAATTCACCCCTCCACTTT	CASKAGTGSSYNSPLHF
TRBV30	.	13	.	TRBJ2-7	TGTGCCTGGAGGGGAAATGGAGGTTACGAGCAGTACTTC	CAWRGNGGYEQYF
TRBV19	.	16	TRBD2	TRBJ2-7	TGTGCCAGTAGTCCGACCCTAGCGGGGGGTTCCTACGAGCAGTACTTC	CASSPTLAGGSYEQYF
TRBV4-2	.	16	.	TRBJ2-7	TGTGCCAGCAGCCAAGGAGGAGGAACCTTGATATACGAGCAGTACTTC	CASSQGGGTLIYEQYF
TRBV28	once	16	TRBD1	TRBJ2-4	TGTGCCAGCAGTTCAGACAGGGGGCGTGATGGAAACATTCAGTACTTC	CASSSDRGRDGNIQYF
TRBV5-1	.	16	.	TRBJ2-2	TGCGCCAGCAGCCCTTCTGGGCGGGGCGGCGCCGGGGAGCTGTTTTTT	CASSPSGRGGAGELFF
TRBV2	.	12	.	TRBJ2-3	TGTGCCAGCGACTATAGCACAGATACGCAGTATTTT	CASDYSTDTQYF
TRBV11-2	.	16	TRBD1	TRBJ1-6	TGTGCCAGCAGCCCTCCGAATTTGGCAGGGGGCTCGCCCCTCCACTTT	CASSPPNLAGGSPLHF
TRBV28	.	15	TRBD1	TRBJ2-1	TGTGCCAGCAGTATTAAGGACAGGGTTACCGATGAGCAGTTCTTC	CASSIKDRVTDEQFF